This T cell receptor beta chain comes out of a study of T cell changes during pregnancy in multiple sclerosis. Germline-derived CDR1 and CDR2 are MNHNY and SVGAGI (reference sequence). The length of the CDR3 is 14 residues. Between the trimmed V and J ends, which lost 3 bases and 7 bases, there was a span of 15 bases. Measured with immunoSEQ multiplex PCR; TCRdb has only the in-frame clones, and not every one. The sample has 41,000 or so clones, roughly 90% seen once; the top ten hold around 6.3%. V gene TRBV6-6 combines with J gene TRBJ1-1; no clear D. The sequenced sample was CD8+ T cells from peripheral blood mononuclear cells, obtained in the third trimester of pregnancy. The sequence was collected from a female donor with multiple sclerosis, enrolled in a pregnancy study. The DNA for the CDR3 is TGTGCCAGCAGTTATCTGGCGGGGTGGGATGAAGCTTTCTTT. It specifies CASSYLAGWDEAFF.